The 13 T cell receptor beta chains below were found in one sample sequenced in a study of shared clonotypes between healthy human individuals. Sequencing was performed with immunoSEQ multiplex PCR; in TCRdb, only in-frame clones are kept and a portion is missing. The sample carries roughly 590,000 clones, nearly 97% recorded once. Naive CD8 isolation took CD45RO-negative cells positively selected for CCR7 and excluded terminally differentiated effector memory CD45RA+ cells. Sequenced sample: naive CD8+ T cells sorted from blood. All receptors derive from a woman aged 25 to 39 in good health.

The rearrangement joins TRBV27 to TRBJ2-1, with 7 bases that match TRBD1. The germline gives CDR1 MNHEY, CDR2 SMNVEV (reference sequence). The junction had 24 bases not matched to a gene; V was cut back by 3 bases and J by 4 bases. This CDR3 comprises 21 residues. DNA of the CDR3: TGTGCCAGCAGTTTCCAAACGGCCGGGACAGACCCATTTGTCCATTACAATGAGCAGTTCTTC. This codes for CASSFQTAGTDPFVHYNEQFF.

In DNA, the CDR3 is TGTGCCAGCAGCCAACGGAGCTCTGGGGCCAACGTCCTGACTTTC. It translates to CASSQRSSGANVLTF. V is TRBV28 and J is TRBJ2-6; D gene uncertain. The CDR3 length is 15 residues. The V end lost 6 bases, the J end lost 0 bases, and 9 bases lay between the germline ends. CDR1 is MDHEN, CDR2 SYDVKM, per germline.

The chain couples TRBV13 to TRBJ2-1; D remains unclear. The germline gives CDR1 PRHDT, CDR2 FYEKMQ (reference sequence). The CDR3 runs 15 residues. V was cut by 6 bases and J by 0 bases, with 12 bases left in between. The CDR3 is CASRPLLSSYNEQFF. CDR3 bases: TGTGCCAGCAGGCCTCTCCTGAGCTCCTACAATGAGCAGTTCTTC.

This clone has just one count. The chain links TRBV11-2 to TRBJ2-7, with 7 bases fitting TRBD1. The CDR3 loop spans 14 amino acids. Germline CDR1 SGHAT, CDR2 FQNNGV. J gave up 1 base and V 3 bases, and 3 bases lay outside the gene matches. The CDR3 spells CASSFGTASYEQYF. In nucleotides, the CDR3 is TGTGCCAGCAGCTTCGGGACAGCATCCTACGAGCAGTACTTC.

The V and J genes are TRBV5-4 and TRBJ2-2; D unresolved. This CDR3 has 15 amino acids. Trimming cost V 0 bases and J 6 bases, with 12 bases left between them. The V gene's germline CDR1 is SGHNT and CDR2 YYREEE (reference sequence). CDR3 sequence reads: CASSLDLPRSGELFF. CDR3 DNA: TGTGCCAGCAGCTTGGATCTCCCAAGATCCGGGGAGCTGTTTTTT.

The CDR3, as DNA: TGTGCCAGCAGCCCGGGACTCCCCCGGCACACTGAAGCTTTCTTT. This gives the protein CASSPGLPRHTEAFF. The chain uses TRBV7-9 and TRBJ1-1; TRBD1 might be the D (5 bases). From germline, CDR1 is SEHNR and CDR2 FQNEAQ (reference sequence). This CDR3 comprises 15 residues. V lost 5 bases, J lost 3 bases, and 16 bases lay in between.

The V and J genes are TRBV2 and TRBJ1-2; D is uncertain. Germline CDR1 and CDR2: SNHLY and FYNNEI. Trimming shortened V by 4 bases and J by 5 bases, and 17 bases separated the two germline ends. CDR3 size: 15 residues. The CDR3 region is CASSGLGADGYGYTF. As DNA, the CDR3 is TGTGCCAGCAGTGGGCTGGGTGCCGATGGGTATGGCTACACCTTC.

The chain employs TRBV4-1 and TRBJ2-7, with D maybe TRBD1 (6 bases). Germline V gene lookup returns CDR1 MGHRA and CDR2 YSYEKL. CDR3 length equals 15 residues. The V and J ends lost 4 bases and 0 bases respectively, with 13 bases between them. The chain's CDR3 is CASSPRQESSYEQYF. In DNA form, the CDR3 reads TGCGCCAGCAGCCCTCGACAGGAGAGCTCCTACGAGCAGTACTTC.

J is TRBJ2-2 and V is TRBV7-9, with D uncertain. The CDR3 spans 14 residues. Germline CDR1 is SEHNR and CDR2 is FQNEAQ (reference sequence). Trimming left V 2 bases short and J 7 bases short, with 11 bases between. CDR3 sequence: CASSLSLVDGELFF. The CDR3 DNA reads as TGTGCCAGCAGCTTAAGCCTAGTTGACGGGGAGCTGTTTTTT.

CDR3 in amino acids: CASSPGTGGGYGYTF. In DNA, the CDR3 is TGTGCCAGCAGCCCCGGGACAGGGGGAGGGTATGGCTACACCTTC. This chain links TRBV11-2 with TRBJ1-2; 11 bases fit TRBD1. CDR1 is SGHAT, CDR2 FQNNGV, per germline. The CDR3 is made up of 15 amino acids. Trimming at V came to 5 bases and at J to 5 bases, leaving 7 bases not matched to a gene.

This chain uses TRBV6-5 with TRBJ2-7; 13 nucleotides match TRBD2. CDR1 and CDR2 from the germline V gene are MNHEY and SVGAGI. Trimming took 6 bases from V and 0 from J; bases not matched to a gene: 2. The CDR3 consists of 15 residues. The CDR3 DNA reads TGTGCCAGCAGCGGACTAGCGGGAGTCTCCTACGAGCAGTACTTC. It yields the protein CASSGLAGVSYEQYF.

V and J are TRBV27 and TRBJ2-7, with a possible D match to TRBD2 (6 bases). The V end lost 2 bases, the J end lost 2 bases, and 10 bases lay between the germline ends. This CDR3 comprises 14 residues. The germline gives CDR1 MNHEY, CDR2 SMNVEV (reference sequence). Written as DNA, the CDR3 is TGTGCCAGCAGTTTAACTAGCTCAACCTACGAGCAGTACTTC. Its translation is CASSLTSSTYEQYF.

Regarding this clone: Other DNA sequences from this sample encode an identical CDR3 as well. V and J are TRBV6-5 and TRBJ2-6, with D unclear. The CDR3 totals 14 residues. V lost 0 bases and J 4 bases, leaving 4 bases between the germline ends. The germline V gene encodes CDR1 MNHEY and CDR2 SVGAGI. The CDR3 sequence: CASSYSTGANVLTF. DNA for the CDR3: TGTGCCAGCAGTTACTCGACCGGGGCCAACGTCCTGACTTTC.